The clone carrying this TCR beta chain was found a few times. What it recognizes is unknown. This record comes from a study of metastatic and nonmetastatic thyroid tumors. Across the whole study: The comparison covered peripheral blood and tumor or nodule tissue in malignant and benign thyroid patients.

In the source study's methods: Across clinicopathological groups, CDR3 differences served as the basis for building a distant-metastasis classifier for papillary thyroid cancer. MiXCR reprocessed the PCR reads for TCRdb. For this entry, the V and J calls and clone size follow TCRdb and not the study's own pipeline. The repertoire has about 25,000 clones, 15% to 20% of them found once; the top ten carry roughly 5.1%. All patients were untreated before thyroid surgery. Study observations and caveats: A significant increase in TCR beta diversity was reportedly seen in malignant thyroid tumors relative to benign nodules, in blood and tumor.

Germline assignment: CDR1 SGHAT and CDR2 FQNNGV. V lost 0 bases, J lost 1 base, and 1 base stayed unmatched. This CDR3 contains 15 residues. The V call is TRBV11-2, the J call TRBJ2-3; TRBD2 matches 7 bases. The sample consisted of blood. The sequence was obtained from a male donor with papillary thyroid cancer or a benign thyroid nodule (not recorded which). Some clones in this sample may be carry-over from other donors' samples. The CDR3 DNA sequence: TGTGCCAGCAGCTTAGACGCGGGAGGCACAGATACGCAGTATTTT. Residues: CASSLDAGGTDTQYF.